Listed here are 23 T cell receptor beta chains from one sample, sequenced in a study of blood T cells in healthy people across ages. A sample-barcoded 5' primer and a J-beta primer mix were used in a second PCR of about 7 to 12 cycles. TCRdb independently ran MiXCR on the 5' RACE reads; one entry per CDR3 protein. The table shows 600,000 or so distinct CDR3 sequences, with 40% to 50% occurring only once. Material: blood. All receptors derive from a man older than 75 in good health.

This chain connects TRBV4-2 to TRBJ1-3; D perhaps matches TRBD1 (6 bases). V gave up 1 base and J gave up 6 bases, with 22 bases separating them. The CDR3 loop spans 18 amino acids. From germline, CDR1 is LGHNA and CDR2 YNFKEQ. The CDR3 loop is CASSQGLHIDRRANTIYF. CDR3 coding DNA: TGTGCCAGCAGCCAAGGGCTTCACATCGACAGGCGGGCAAACACCATATATTTT.

This clonotype occurred a few times. This chain connects TRBV7-2 to TRBJ2-7; possibly TRBD2 for D (6 bases). The CDR3 is 14 residues long. Germline V gene data show CDR1 as SGHTA and CDR2 as FQGNSA. Trimming pared 4 bases from V and 7 bases from J, leaving 17 bases between. CDR3: CASSSTPGVGEQYF. In DNA form, the CDR3 reads TGTGCCAGCAGCTCGACTCCGGGGGTCGGGGAGCAGTACTTC. Together with reference TRBV7-2 and TRBJ2-7, the CDR3 gives the full variable domain: GAGVSQSPSNKVTEKGKDVELRCDPISGHTALYWYRQSLGQGLEFLIYFQGNSAPDKSGLPSDRFSAERTGGSVSTLTIQRTQQEDSAVYLCASSSTPGVGEQYFGPGTRLTVT.

The chain recombines TRBV20-1 with TRBJ2-5, with 13 bases lining up with TRBD2. With 4 bases clipped from V and 11 bases from J, the junction kept 16 bases outside the gene matches. Germline V gene sequence: CDR1 DFQATT, CDR2 SNEGSKA (reference sequence). The CDR3 sequence is 16 residues long. The CDR3 bases are TGCAGTGCTAAGATACTAGCGGGGGGGCGGTACAATGAGCAGTACTTC. This translates into CSAKILAGGRYNEQYF.

This chain links TRBV20-1 with TRBJ2-5, with 7 bases that match TRBD2. After removal of 6 bases from V and 2 bases from J, the junction contained 3 bases not matched to a gene. Germline V gene lookup returns CDR1 DFQATT and CDR2 SNEGSKA (reference sequence). The CDR3 has 12 amino acids. Here the CDR3 DNA reads TGCAGTGCCCATAGCGGGCAAGAGACCCAGTACTTC. Its translation: CSAHSGQETQYF.

The V and J genes are TRBV29-1 and TRBJ2-5; 7 bases are shared with TRBD2. V shed 3 bases and J 3 bases; nucleotides not matched to a gene: 4. This CDR3 is built from 13 residues. The germline V gene has CDR1 SQVTM and CDR2 ANQGSEA. The CDR3 spells CSVDRGGKETQYF. For the CDR3, the DNA is TGCAGCGTTGACCGGGGAGGGAAAGAGACCCAGTACTTC.

This clonotype has a count of ten or more. J is TRBJ1-1 and V is TRBV6-6; D not resolved. Trimming stripped 3 bases from V and 7 bases from J, with 9 bases between. This CDR3 has 12 amino acids. CDR1 and CDR2 from the germline V gene are MNHNY and SVGAGI (reference sequence). In nucleotides, the CDR3 is TGTGCCAGCAGTTATGGAAGAGATGAAGCTTTCTTT. Residues: CASSYGRDEAFF.

This clonotype was seen a handful of times. The gene calls are TRBV18 and TRBJ2-1; TRBD2 agrees at 8 bases. CDR3 length: 14 amino acids. Trimming took 5 bases from V and 6 from J; bases not matched to a gene: 6. Germline CDR1 KGHSH, CDR2 LQKENI. This CDR3 reads CASSKRGSPNEQFF. The DNA for the CDR3 is TGTGCCAGCTCAAAGCGGGGGAGCCCCAATGAGCAGTTCTTC.

A note on this clonotype: A read error may explain this, as a much larger clone is one base away. The gene calls are TRBV25-1 and TRBJ2-3, with 8 positions matching TRBD1. This CDR3 is built from 15 residues. With V trimmed by 6 bases and J by 8 bases, 13 bases remained unmatched. Germline loops: CDR1 MGHDK, CDR2 SYGVNS. The CDR3 DNA sequence: TGTGCCAGCAGCGGACGACAGGGGCAGGTAGGTACGCAGTATTTT. Translation: CASSGRQGQVGTQYF.

The rearrangement joins TRBV11-2 to TRBJ2-1; D might be TRBD2 (7 bases). CDR1 SGHAT and CDR2 FQNNGV come from the germline V gene. V gave up 7 bases and J gave up 10 bases, with 26 bases separating them. The CDR3 totals 16 residues. The CDR3 reads CASTTLGGALRREQFF. The CDR3 DNA follows: TGTGCCAGCACCACGTTGGGGGGGGCCTTAAGGCGGGAGCAGTTCTTC. The full variable domain, rest sourced from reference TRBV11-2 and TRBJ2-1, is EAGVAQSPRYKIIEKRQSVAFWCNPISGHATLYWYQQILGQGPKLLIQFQNNGVVDDSQLPKDRFSAERLKGVDSTLKIQPAKLEDSAVYLCASTTLGGALRREQFFGPGTRLTVL.

For this clonotype: A much larger clone differs from this one at a single base, so this may be a read error. J is TRBJ2-5 and V is TRBV7-9; TRBD1 agrees at 11 bases. The CDR3 spans 19 residues. Germline V gene data show CDR1 as SEHNR and CDR2 as FQNEAQ (reference sequence). With V trimmed by 5 bases and J by 4 bases, 18 bases remained unmatched. The DNA for the CDR3 is TGTGCCAGCAGCGTGAGGACAGGGGGCTTCATTACGTACCGAGAGACCCAGTACTTC. This codes for CASSVRTGGFITYRETQYF.

V and J are TRBV4-3 and TRBJ1-4; 8 nucleotides line up with TRBD1. The germline gives CDR1 LGHNA, CDR2 YSLEER. The CDR3 length is 16 residues. The junction had 4 bases not matched to a gene; V was cut back by 0 bases and J by 4 bases. CDR3: CASSQDPTGVNEKLFF. The CDR3, as DNA: TGCGCCAGCAGCCAAGATCCGACAGGGGTTAATGAAAAACTGTTTTTT.

The chain joins TRBV10-3 to TRBJ1-2, with D possibly being TRBD1 (5 bases). Looked up from germline, CDR1 is ENHRY and CDR2 is SYGVKD. The CDR3 contains 14 residues. Trimming took off 6 bases at V and 4 bases at J, with 15 bases between the two ends. DNA of the CDR3: TGTGCCATCAGCACACAGGTGGGGCCCTATGGCTACACCTTC. Its translation is CAISTQVGPYGYTF.

In its sample, this clonotype was seen many times. This chain uses TRBV7-9 with TRBJ2-3; D is possibly TRBD2 (5 bases). The CDR3 consists of 17 residues. Germline CDR1 and CDR2: SEHNR and FQNEAQ (reference sequence). Trimming left V 5 bases short and J 0 bases short, with 18 bases between. CDR3 sequence reads: CASSPSTWLASTDTQYF. CDR3 nucleotides: TGTGCCAGCAGCCCATCAACGTGGCTAGCCAGCACAGATACGCAGTATTTT.

The V call is TRBV6-2 or TRBV6-3, the J call TRBJ1-2; D gene uncertain. The CDR3 consists of 14 residues. The V gene lost 2 bases and the J gene lost 4 bases, with 11 bases spanning the gap. CDR1 and CDR2 from the germline V gene are MNHEY and SVGEGT. The CDR3 coding sequence is TGTGCCAGCAGTTACGACCAGGACCTCTATGGCTACACCTTC. It specifies CASSYDQDLYGYTF.

This rearrangement joins TRBV3-1 to TRBJ1-6; TRBD1 matches at 7 bases. Germline V gives CDR1 LGHDT, CDR2 YNNKEL (reference sequence). The trim removed 4 bases at V and 7 bases at J, leaving 4 bases unmatched. This CDR3 comprises 14 residues. The CDR3 DNA sequence: TGTGCCAGCAGCCGGCGACAGGGAAATTCACCCCTCCACTTT. Translation gives CASSRRQGNSPLHF.

A few counts support this clonotype. The chain uses TRBV12-3 or TRBV12-4 and TRBJ2-2; D assignment may be TRBD1 or TRBD2 (5 bases each). This CDR3 region has 16 residues. Trimming removed 5 bases at V and 3 bases at J, with 16 bases between. The CDR3 spells CASSTSGLEDTGELFF. The DNA of the CDR3 is TGTGCCAGCAGTACGTCAGGGCTGGAGGACACCGGGGAGCTGTTTTTT.

V gene TRBV7-2 combines with J gene TRBJ2-5, with D perhaps matching TRBD2 (6 bases). V lost 2 bases, J lost 1 base, and 11 bases lay in between. This CDR3 is 15 amino acids long. Per germline, CDR1 SGHTA and CDR2 FQGNSA. CDR3: CASSLMGGPQETQYF. The CDR3 DNA follows: TGTGCCAGCAGCTTAATGGGGGGTCCCCAAGAGACCCAGTACTTC.

This chain connects TRBV5-6 to TRBJ2-7; 9 nucleotides align to TRBD1. The CDR3 is made up of 14 amino acids. Trimming removed 7 bases from V and 1 base from J; junction bases left unmatched: 6. Germline values: CDR1 SGHDT, CDR2 YYEEEE. In DNA form, the CDR3 reads TGTGCCAGCGAAGACAGGGGGAGGTCCTACGAGCAGTACTTC. Translating gives CASEDRGRSYEQYF.

This chain connects TRBV4-3 to TRBJ1-6; D not certain. The V end lost 1 base, the J end lost 6 bases, and 10 bases lay between the germline ends. The CDR3 consists of 15 residues. Germline V gives CDR1 LGHNA, CDR2 YSLEER. CDR3 sequence (DNA): TGCGCCAGCAGCCAAGGAACAGCGACTAATTCACCCCTCCACTTT. Translation gives CASSQGTATNSPLHF.

This clonotype was picked up one time. The rearrangement joins TRBV15 to TRBJ2-2; D may match TRBD1 or TRBD2 (5 bases each). Germline V gene data show CDR1 as LNHNV and CDR2 as YYDKDF (reference sequence). Deletions cut 10 bases from V and 6 bases from J, with 21 bases between. The CDR3 runs 15 residues. The DNA for the CDR3 is TGTGCCAGGGAATCTGACAGTTTTAGCGCCGGGGAGCTGTTTTTT. This sequence encodes CARESDSFSAGELFF.

The rearrangement links TRBV6-6 to TRBJ1-2; no clear D. The germline CDR1 and CDR2 sequences are MNHNY and SVGAGI (reference sequence). The V end lost 6 bases, the J end lost 4 bases, and 18 bases lay between the germline ends. This CDR3 has 15 amino acids. The CDR3 DNA sequence: TGTGCCAGCAGCCATGGGAAGGCTCCCGGCTATGGCTACACCTTC. This codes for CASSHGKAPGYGYTF.

J is TRBJ1-6 and V is TRBV11-2; 10 bases are shared with TRBD1. The germline V gene has CDR1 SGHAT and CDR2 FQNNGV. V was clipped by 0 bases and J by 0 bases; unmatched bases: 14. The CDR3 runs 22 residues. The CDR3 sequence is CASSLDVRTGGYQSSYNSPLHF. The CDR3 region has the DNA TGTGCCAGCAGCTTAGATGTGCGGACAGGGGGATACCAAAGCTCCTATAATTCACCCCTCCACTTT.

The chain joins TRBV7-2 to TRBJ2-1, with 9 bases lining up with TRBD1. Germline CDR1 is SGHTA and CDR2 is FQGNSA. Trimming removed 1 base from V and 9 bases from J; junction bases left unmatched: 4. The CDR3 runs to 14 residues. CDR3 loop: CASSLEGQGFEQFF. CDR3 coding DNA: TGTGCCAGCAGCTTAGAGGGACAGGGTTTTGAGCAGTTCTTC.